This T cell receptor beta chain comes out of a study of CD8 T cells in Susac syndrome. An input of about 0.45 to 1 ug of RNA was subjected to reverse transcription using random hexamers. The TCR beta CDR3 was amplified by immunoSEQ multiplex PCR across 54 Vbeta, 13 Jbeta. TCRdb processed the immunoSEQ multiplex PCR reads anew with MiXCR; each CDR3 protein has one entry. The sample shows more than 110,000 distinct CDR3 sequences, about 94% of them seen only once. Germline CDR1 is SGDLS and CDR2 is YYNGEE. The CDR3 is 15 amino acids. V lost 3 bases to trimming and J lost 2 bases; unmatched junction nucleotides: 7.

The receptor was derived from a human donor in good health. Sequencing used CD8+ T cells from PBMCs. The J gene is TRBJ2-7, the V gene TRBV9; 8 positions agree with TRBD1. For the CDR3, the DNA is TGTGCCAGCAGCGCAGGCCCAGGGGGCACCTACGAGCAGTACTTC. Protein: CASSAGPGGTYEQYF.